These 18 T cell receptor beta chains originate from one sample sequenced in a study of blood T cells in healthy people across ages. The second PCR ran about 6 to 11 cycles with a sample-barcoded 5' primer and J-beta primers. TCRdb re-derived calls from the 5' RACE reads in MiXCR, one entry per CDR3 protein. The table shows roughly 800,000 distinct CDR3 sequences, with 53% occurring only once. Sequences were obtained from blood. Receptors were obtained from an elderly man in good health.

The V and J genes are TRBV29-1 and TRBJ1-5; tentatively, D is TRBD1 (5 bases). V lost 4 bases to trimming and J lost 5 bases, with 12 bases between them. Germline CDR1 SQVTM, CDR2 ANQGSEA. The CDR3 covers 13 residues. CDR3 sequence: CSVALGRDQPQHF. In DNA form, the CDR3 reads TGCAGCGTTGCTTTGGGACGCGATCAGCCCCAGCATTTT.

This clonotype was seen a few times. For the CDR3, the DNA is TGTGCCAGCAGCCCCCCAGGGTTTAGCACAGATACGCAGTATTTT. As protein: CASSPPGFSTDTQYF. The chain couples TRBV11-2 to TRBJ2-3; D perhaps matches TRBD1 (5 bases). Per germline, CDR1 SGHAT and CDR2 FQNNGV. The CDR3 is made up of 15 amino acids. V lost 5 bases and J 0 bases, leaving 12 bases between the germline ends.

This clonotype was seen a few times. V usage is TRBV18 and J usage is TRBJ2-5, with 10 bases identical to TRBD2. TRBJ2-7 matches the DNA end more closely, so the J call is doubtful. CDR3 size: 15 residues. The germline CDR1 and CDR2 sequences are KGHSH and LQKENI. CDR3 residues: CASSPVNGLAAEQYF. CDR3 in DNA: TGTGCCAGCTCACCTGTTAACGGACTAGCGGCCGAGCAGTACTTC.

The chain combines TRBV6-5 with TRBJ2-3; 12 bases line up with TRBD2. The germline V gene has CDR1 MNHEY and CDR2 SVGAGI. The CDR3 spans 15 residues. V lost 6 bases to trimming and J lost 14 bases; unmatched junction nucleotides: 15. The CDR3 DNA follows: TGTGCCAGCAGCCCACTTCGGCTAGCGGGAGGGGCCGCGTATTTT. Translation: CASSPLRLAGGAAYF.

The sample holds many counts of this clonotype. The chain is built from TRBV25-1 and TRBJ1-2; 10 nucleotides agree with TRBD1. V was pared by 8 bases and J by 5 bases, with 8 bases of the junction left unmatched. This CDR3 contains 14 residues. Germline V gene data show CDR1 as MGHDK and CDR2 as SYGVNS. The CDR3 protein is CASAGDRGWYGYTF. DNA of the CDR3: TGTGCCAGCGCCGGGGACAGGGGATGGTATGGCTACACCTTC.

The chain combines TRBV10-3 with TRBJ2-1; D is unresolved. The CDR3 runs 12 residues. Looked up from germline, CDR1 is ENHRY and CDR2 is SYGVKD. V was cut by 0 bases and J by 10 bases, with 7 bases left in between. The chain's CDR3 is CAISESLREQFF. CDR3 in DNA: TGTGCCATCAGTGAGTCATTGAGGGAGCAGTTCTTC.

This rearrangement joins TRBV11-2 to TRBJ2-7; 7 bases align to TRBD2. The J segment lost 5 bases and the V segment lost 2 bases, leaving 6 bases of the junction unmatched. Germline V CDR1 and CDR2: SGHAT, FQNNGV. CDR3 length: 14 amino acids. The CDR3 region is CASSLNGGSHEQYF. The CDR3 region has the DNA TGTGCCAGCAGCTTAAACGGCGGGAGCCACGAGCAGTACTTC. Variable domain in full (rest from reference TRBV11-2 and TRBJ2-7): EAGVAQSPRYKIIEKRQSVAFWCNPISGHATLYWYQQILGQGPKLLIQFQNNGVVDDSQLPKDRFSAERLKGVDSTLKIQPAKLEDSAVYLCASSLNGGSHEQYFGPGTRLTVT.

There are many counts of this clonotype. Sequence at one end of the junction differs from germline and may be a read error. J is TRBJ2-7 and V is TRBV5-1, with 7 bases aligning to TRBD2. The CDR3 sequence is 15 residues long. Per germline, CDR1 SGHRS and CDR2 YFSETQ. The chain's CDR3 is CASSLGGSSSYEQYF. The CDR3 DNA reads TGTGCCAGCAGCTTGGGGGGGTCCAGCTCCTACGAGCAGTACTTC.

This clonotype was counted a single time. The V gene is TRBV7-8, the J gene TRBJ2-1; no clear D gene. The V gene lost 5 bases and the J gene lost 9 bases, with 14 bases spanning the gap. Germline V CDR1 and CDR2: SGHVS, FQNEAQ. This CDR3 contains 13 residues. In DNA form, the CDR3 reads TGTGCCAGCAGCCAGCCCTGGGCCACTGAGCAGTTCTTC. It yields the protein CASSQPWATEQFF.

This clonotype has only a few counts. The chain links TRBV29-1 to TRBJ2-6, with a weak D call TRBD1 (6 bases). The CDR3 contains 15 residues. Trimming left V 6 bases short and J 0 bases short, with 12 bases between. Germline CDR1 and CDR2: SQVTM and ANQGSEA. CDR3 nucleotide sequence: TGCAGCGTCAGGGGACGGCTCTCTGGGGCCAACGTCCTGACTTTC. It is translated as CSVRGRLSGANVLTF. Filled out from reference TRBV29-1 and TRBJ2-6, the complete variable domain reads SAVISQKPSRDICQRGTSLTIQCQVDSQVTMMFWYRQQPGQSLTLIATANQGSEATYESGFVIDKFPISRPNLTFSTLTVSNMSPEDSSIYLCSVRGRLSGANVLTFGAGSRLTVL.

The chain links TRBV29-1 to TRBJ1-3, with D unresolved. With 4 bases removed from V and 0 bases from J, the gap between germline ends came to 10 bases. This CDR3 comprises 14 residues. Germline CDR1 is SQVTM and CDR2 is ANQGSEA. DNA for the CDR3: TGCAGCGTTGGCGGGCGGAACTCTGGAAACACCATATATTTT. Protein sequence: CSVGGRNSGNTIYF.

The V call is TRBV9, the J call TRBJ2-4; a weak D match, TRBD1 (6 bases). The assigned J gene may be wrong: the sequence end matches TRBJ2-7 better. This CDR3 region has 14 residues. CDR1 is SGDLS, CDR2 YYNGEE, per germline. As DNA, the CDR3 is TGTGCCAGCAGCCCACGGACAGCCCCAGACGAGCAGTACTTC. The encoded protein is CASSPRTAPDEQYF.

The chain joins TRBV28 to TRBJ2-2, with 8 positions matching TRBD1. V gave up 9 bases and J gave up 9 bases; unmatched junction bases: 9. CDR1 is MDHEN and CDR2 is SYDVKM in the germline V gene. The CDR3 contains 13 residues. CDR3 sequence reads: CASGQGRVRELFF. The CDR3 nucleotides read TGTGCCAGTGGACAGGGAAGGGTGCGGGAGCTGTTTTTT.

This chain joins TRBV6-6 and TRBJ2-3, with D uncertain. With 0 bases removed from V and 4 bases from J, the gap between germline ends came to 11 bases. Germline V gene data show CDR1 as MNHNY and CDR2 as SVGAGI (reference sequence). This CDR3 is 15 amino acids long. The CDR3 nucleotides are TGTGCCAGCAGTTACTCCGCACCCAAACCAGATACGCAGTATTTT. It yields the protein CASSYSAPKPDTQYF.

The V gene is TRBV12-3 or TRBV12-4, the J gene TRBJ2-5; TRBD2 might be the D (6 bases). V lost 3 bases, J lost 7 bases, and 15 bases lay in between. This CDR3 contains 14 residues. CDR3 DNA sequence: TGTGCCAGCAGTTTCAATCTTGGGGGAGGGACCCAGTACTTC. Its protein product is CASSFNLGGGTQYF.

V gene TRBV3-1 combines with J gene TRBJ1-2; possible D gene TRBD1, 6 bases. Germline lookup yields CDR1 LGHDT and CDR2 YNNKEL (reference sequence). V lost 4 bases and J lost 7, with 19 bases in between. This CDR3 contains 15 residues. In DNA form, the CDR3 reads TGTGCCAGCAGCCCCACTCGAGGGGGGTCTCGTGGCTACACCTTC. This encodes CASSPTRGGSRGYTF.

This clonotype has more than one count but fewer than ten. This chain links TRBV27 with TRBJ2-1; tentatively, D is TRBD2 (6 bases). V was shortened by 3 bases and J by 5 bases, with 20 bases between the two germline ends. There are 17 residues in the CDR3. The germline gives CDR1 MNHEY, CDR2 SMNVEV (reference sequence). This chain's CDR3 is CASSFTRTNPDNNEQFF. For the CDR3, the DNA is TGTGCCAGCAGTTTTACCCGGACTAACCCAGACAACAATGAGCAGTTCTTC.

This chain links TRBV18 with TRBJ2-7; the D gene could be TRBD1 or TRBD2 (6 bases each). Germline V gene sequence: CDR1 KGHSH, CDR2 LQKENI. Deletions cut 3 bases from V and 5 bases from J, with 14 bases between. CDR3 length equals 14 residues. In nucleotides, the CDR3 is TGTGCCAGCTCACCCGCCGCCGGGGGCAACGAGCAGTACTTC. The encoded protein is CASSPAAGGNEQYF.